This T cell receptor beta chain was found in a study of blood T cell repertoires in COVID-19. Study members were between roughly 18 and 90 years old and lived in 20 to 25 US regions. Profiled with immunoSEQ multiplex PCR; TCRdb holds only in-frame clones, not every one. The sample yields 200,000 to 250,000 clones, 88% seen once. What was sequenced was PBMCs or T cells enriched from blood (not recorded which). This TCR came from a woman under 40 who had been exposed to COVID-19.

CDR3 sequence (DNA): TGTGCCTGGAGTGTAGCTGGGACAGGATATAATTCACCCCTCCACTTT. Encoded protein: CAWSVAGTGYNSPLHF. The chain recombines TRBV30 with TRBJ1-6; 8 bases fit TRBD1. The germline gives CDR1 GTSNPN, CDR2 SVGIG (reference sequence). V lost 0 bases and J lost 4; bases outside the gene matches: 5. The CDR3 sequence is 16 residues long.